The clone carrying this TCR beta chain appeared a few times. A second roughly 6 to 12 cycle PCR used barcoded and J-beta primers. TCRdb re-called the 5' RACE reads through MiXCR, storing one row per CDR3 protein. The sample holds about 1.8 million distinct CDR3 sequences, just under 50% seen once. Ranging in age from about 6 to 90, the donors were healthy Caucasian individuals from Russia. This specimen comes from a study of blood T cells in healthy people across ages. This clonotype was sampled from a woman aged 40 to 50 in good health. The sequenced material came from blood.

This CDR3 is CASSFTGTGNTNYGYTF. In nucleotides, the CDR3 is TGTGCCAGCAGCTTTACCGGGACAGGGAACACTAACTATGGCTACACCTTC. The genes are TRBV7-9 and TRBJ1-2; 9 positions match TRBD1. From germline, CDR1 is SEHNR and CDR2 FQNEAQ (reference sequence). After removal of 3 bases from V and 0 bases from J, the junction contained 8 bases not matched to a gene. The CDR3 has 17 amino acids.